The present T cell receptor beta chain was sequenced within a study of identical twins. Study outcomes and limitations: The study based its conclusions on cross-sectional statistical analysis and did not follow the same donors.

Points on this clonotype: The antigen is not known.

Healthy Caucasians were all of the donors. TCRdb re-derived calls from the 5' RACE reads in MiXCR, one entry per CDR3 protein. The data contain about 530,000 distinct CDR3 sequences, 20% to 25% of them singletons. Germline CDR1 and CDR2: MNHEY and SVGAGI. Trimming stripped 0 bases from V and 12 bases from J, with 14 bases between. The CDR3 consists of 14 residues. The sample was also linked to a second study, of yellow fever vaccine responses in identical twins.

The chain has TRBV6-5 and TRBJ2-2; D ambiguous. The clonotype originates from a woman aged 18-29 years in good health. Sequencing was performed on CD4+ T cells sorted from blood. In DNA, the CDR3 is TGTGCCAGCAGTTACTCATCCCCCCCTGGGAAGCTGTTTTTT. Translated: CASSYSSPPGKLFF.